This paragraph covers one TCR beta chain sequence. The antigen is unknown. Sequenced by immunoSEQ multiplex PCR; TCRdb stores in-frame clones only, minus some. The table records around 95,000 clones, about 88% of them present only once. This record comes from a study of OX40 agonist ivuxolimab in advanced cancers. Cycle 7 day 1, cycle 4 day 1, and baseline were the timepoints at which blood was sampled. This CDR3 has 14 amino acids. Germline V gene sequence: CDR1 MDHEN, CDR2 SYDVKM. The ends were cut back, 7 bases at V and 9 bases at J, with 19 bases in the middle. Notes on the study in general: Dosing at 0.1 to 3.0 mg/kg was accompanied by clonal expansion of CD4+ and CD8+ blood T cells by week 6.

This TCR derives from an adult with an advanced solid tumor such as melanoma, head and neck, liver or kidney cancer. Sequenced here: CD4+ or CD8+ T cells sorted from blood, sampled in a trial of the OX40 agonist ivuxolimab. The chain carries TRBV28 and TRBJ1-3; possibly TRBD1 for D (5 bases). The CDR3 region is CASTDHGTHVTIYF. CDR3 bases: TGTGCCAGCACCGACCACGGGACCCATGTCACCATATATTTT.